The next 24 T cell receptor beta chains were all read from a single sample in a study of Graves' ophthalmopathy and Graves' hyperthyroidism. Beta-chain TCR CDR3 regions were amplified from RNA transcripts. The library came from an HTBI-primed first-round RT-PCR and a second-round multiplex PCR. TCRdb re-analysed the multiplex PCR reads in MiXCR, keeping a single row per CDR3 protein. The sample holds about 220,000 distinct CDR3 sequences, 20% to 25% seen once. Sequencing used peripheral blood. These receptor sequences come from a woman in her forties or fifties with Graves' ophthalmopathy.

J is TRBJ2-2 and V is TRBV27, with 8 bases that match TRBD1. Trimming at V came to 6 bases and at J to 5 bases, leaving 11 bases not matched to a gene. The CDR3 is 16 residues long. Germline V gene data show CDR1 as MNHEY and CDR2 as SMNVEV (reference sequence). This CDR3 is CASSLDRGGGTGELFF. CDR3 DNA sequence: TGTGCCAGCAGCCTTGACAGGGGCGGTGGGACCGGGGAGCTGTTTTTT.

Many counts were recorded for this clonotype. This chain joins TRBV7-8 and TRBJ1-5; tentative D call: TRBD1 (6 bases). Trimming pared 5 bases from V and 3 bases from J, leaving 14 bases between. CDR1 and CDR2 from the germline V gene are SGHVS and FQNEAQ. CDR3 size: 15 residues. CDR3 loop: CASSPSGGANQPQHF. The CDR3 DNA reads TGTGCCAGCAGCCCTTCGGGGGGGGCCAATCAGCCCCAGCATTTT.

CDR3 DNA: TGCAGTGCTAGAAAGGACATTGAAGAGACCCAGTACTTC. Translated, it gives CSARKDIEETQYF. The gene calls are TRBV20-1 and TRBJ2-5; the D gene is possibly TRBD1 (5 bases). This CDR3 has 13 residues. V was shortened by 2 bases and J by 3 bases, with 10 bases between the two germline ends. CDR1 and CDR2 (germline): DFQATT, SNEGSKA (reference sequence).

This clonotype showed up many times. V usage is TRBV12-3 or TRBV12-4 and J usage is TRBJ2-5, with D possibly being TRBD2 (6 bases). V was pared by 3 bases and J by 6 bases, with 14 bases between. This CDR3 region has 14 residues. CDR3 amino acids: CASSFRGMLKTQYF. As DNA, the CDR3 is TGTGCCAGCAGTTTTCGGGGGATGTTAAAGACCCAGTACTTC.

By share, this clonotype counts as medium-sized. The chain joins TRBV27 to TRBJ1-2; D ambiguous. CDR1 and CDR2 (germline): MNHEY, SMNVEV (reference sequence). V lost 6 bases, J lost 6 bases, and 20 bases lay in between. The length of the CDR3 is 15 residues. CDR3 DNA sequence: TGTGCCAGCAGCTATACCGGTGGAGCGGGCGATGGCTACACCTTC. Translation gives CASSYTGGAGDGYTF.

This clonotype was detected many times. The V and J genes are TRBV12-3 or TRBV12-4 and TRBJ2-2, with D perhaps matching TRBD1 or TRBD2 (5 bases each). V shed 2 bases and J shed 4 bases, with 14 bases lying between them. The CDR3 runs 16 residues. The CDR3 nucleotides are TGTGCCAGCAGTTTATGGCTAGCAGGGACCACCGGGGAGCTGTTTTTT. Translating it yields CASSLWLAGTTGELFF.

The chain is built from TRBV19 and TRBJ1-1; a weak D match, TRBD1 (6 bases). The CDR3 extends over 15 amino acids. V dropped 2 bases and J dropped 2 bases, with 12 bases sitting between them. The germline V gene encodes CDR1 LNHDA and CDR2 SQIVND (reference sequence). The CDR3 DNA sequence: TGTGCCAGTAGTATAACCTGGGACACCAACACTGAAGCTTTCTTT. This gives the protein CASSITWDTNTEAFF.

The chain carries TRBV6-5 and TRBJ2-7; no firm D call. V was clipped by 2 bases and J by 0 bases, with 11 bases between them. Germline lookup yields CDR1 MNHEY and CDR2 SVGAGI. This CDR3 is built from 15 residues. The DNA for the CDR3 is TGTGCCAGCAGTTACGTGATCGCCACCTCCTACGAGCAGTACTTC. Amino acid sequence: CASSYVIATSYEQYF.

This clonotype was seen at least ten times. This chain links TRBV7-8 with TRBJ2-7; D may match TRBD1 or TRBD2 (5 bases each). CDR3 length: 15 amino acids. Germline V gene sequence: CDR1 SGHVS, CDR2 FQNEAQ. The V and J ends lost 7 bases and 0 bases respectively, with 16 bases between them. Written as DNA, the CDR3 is TGTGCCAGCACCCTAGCAGGGCCTAGCTCCTACGAGCAGTACTTC. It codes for CASTLAGPSSYEQYF.

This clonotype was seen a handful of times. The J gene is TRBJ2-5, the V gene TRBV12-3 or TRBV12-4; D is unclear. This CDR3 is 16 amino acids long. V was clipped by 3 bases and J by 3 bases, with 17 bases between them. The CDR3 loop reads CASSFPSLAVEETQYF. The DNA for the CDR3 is TGTGCCAGCAGTTTCCCCTCCCTGGCAGTCGAAGAGACCCAGTACTTC.

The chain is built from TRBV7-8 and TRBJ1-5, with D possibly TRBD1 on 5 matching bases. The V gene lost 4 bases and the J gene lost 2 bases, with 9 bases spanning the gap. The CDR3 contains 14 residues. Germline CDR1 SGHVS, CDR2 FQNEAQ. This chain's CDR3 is CASSSARGNQPQHF. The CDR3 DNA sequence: TGTGCCAGCAGCTCCGCCAGGGGCAATCAGCCCCAGCATTTT.

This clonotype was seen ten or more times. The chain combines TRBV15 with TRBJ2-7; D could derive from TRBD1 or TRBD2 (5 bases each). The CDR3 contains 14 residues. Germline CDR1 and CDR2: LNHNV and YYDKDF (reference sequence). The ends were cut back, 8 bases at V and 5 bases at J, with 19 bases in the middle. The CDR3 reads CATASGPASDEQYF. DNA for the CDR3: TGTGCCACCGCATCGGGGCCAGCATCGGACGAGCAGTACTTC.

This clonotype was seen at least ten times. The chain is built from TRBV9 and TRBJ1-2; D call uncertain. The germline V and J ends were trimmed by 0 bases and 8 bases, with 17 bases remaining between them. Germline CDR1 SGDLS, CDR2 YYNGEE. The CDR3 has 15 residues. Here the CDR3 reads CASSVDGGSYWGYTF. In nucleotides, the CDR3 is TGTGCCAGCAGCGTAGACGGTGGGTCGTACTGGGGCTACACCTTC.

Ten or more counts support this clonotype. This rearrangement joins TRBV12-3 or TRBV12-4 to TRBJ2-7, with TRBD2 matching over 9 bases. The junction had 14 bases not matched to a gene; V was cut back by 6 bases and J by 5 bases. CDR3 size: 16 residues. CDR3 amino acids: CASRETSGTSIHEQYF. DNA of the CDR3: TGTGCCAGCAGAGAAACCTCCGGGACTAGCATCCACGAGCAGTACTTC.

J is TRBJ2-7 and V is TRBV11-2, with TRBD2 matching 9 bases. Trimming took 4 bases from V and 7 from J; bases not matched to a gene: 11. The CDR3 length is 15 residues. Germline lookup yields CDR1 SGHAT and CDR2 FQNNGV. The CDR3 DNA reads TGTGCCAGCAGCTCCTGGGGGAGCGGGAGGAATGAGCAGTACTTC. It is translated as CASSSWGSGRNEQYF.

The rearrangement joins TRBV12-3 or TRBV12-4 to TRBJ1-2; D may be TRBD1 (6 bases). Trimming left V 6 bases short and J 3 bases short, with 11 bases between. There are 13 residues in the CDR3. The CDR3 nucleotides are TGTGCCAGCAGGGACAGTTCTGACTATGGCTACACCTTC. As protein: CASRDSSDYGYTF.

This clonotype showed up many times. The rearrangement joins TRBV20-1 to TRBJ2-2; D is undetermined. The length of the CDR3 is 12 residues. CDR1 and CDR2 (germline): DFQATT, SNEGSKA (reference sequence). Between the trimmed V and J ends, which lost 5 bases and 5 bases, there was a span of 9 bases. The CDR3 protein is CSAQSTTGELFF. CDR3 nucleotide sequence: TGCAGTGCTCAGAGTACTACCGGGGAGCTGTTTTTT.

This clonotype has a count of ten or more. The CDR3 nucleotides are TGTGCCACCACCGACGGAGACGAGCAGTACTTC. This translates into CATTDGDEQYF. This chain uses TRBV24-1 with TRBJ2-7; no reliable D call. The CDR3 extends over 11 amino acids. Germline V gene lookup returns CDR1 KGHDR and CDR2 SFDVKD. V was pared by 8 bases and J by 5 bases, with 9 bases between.

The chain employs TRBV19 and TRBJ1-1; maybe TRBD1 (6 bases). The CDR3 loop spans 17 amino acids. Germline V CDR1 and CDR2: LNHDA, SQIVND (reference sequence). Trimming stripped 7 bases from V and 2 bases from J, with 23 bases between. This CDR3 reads CASTPSTRPGGNTEAFF. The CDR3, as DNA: TGTGCCAGTACCCCCTCGACAAGACCCGGGGGCAACACTGAAGCTTTCTTT.

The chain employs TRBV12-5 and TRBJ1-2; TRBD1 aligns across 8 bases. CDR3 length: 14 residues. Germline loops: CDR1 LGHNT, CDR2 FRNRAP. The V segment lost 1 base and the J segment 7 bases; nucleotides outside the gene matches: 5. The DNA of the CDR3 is TGTGCTAGTGGTTTGGGGACAGGGTCCGCTGGCTACACCTTC. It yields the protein CASGLGTGSAGYTF.

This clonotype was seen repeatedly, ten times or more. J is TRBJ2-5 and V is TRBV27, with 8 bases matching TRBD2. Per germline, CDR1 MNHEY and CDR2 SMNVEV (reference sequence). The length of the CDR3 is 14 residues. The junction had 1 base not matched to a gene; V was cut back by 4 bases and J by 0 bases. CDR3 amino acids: CASSSGGDQETQYF. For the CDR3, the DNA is TGTGCCAGCAGTTCCGGGGGGGACCAAGAGACCCAGTACTTC.

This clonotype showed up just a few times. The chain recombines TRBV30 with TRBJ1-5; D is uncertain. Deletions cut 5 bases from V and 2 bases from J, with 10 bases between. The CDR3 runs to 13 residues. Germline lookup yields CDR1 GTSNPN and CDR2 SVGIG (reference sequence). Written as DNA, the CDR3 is TGTGCCTGGGCGGGGAATGGCAATCAGCCCCAGCATTTT. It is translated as CAWAGNGNQPQHF.

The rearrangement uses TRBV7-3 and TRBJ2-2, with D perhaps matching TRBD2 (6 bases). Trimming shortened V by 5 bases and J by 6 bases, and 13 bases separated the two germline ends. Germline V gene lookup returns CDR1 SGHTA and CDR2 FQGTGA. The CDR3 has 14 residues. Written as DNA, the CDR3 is TGTGCCAGCAGCCGCGTTGGGGGGTCCGGGGAGCTGTTTTTT. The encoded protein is CASSRVGGSGELFF.

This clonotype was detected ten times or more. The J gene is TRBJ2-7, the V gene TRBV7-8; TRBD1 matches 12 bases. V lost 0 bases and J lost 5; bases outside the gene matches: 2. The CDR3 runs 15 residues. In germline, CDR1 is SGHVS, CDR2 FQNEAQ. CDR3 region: CASSLAGTGGNEQYF. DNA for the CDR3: TGTGCCAGCAGCTTAGCTGGGACAGGGGGCAACGAGCAGTACTTC.